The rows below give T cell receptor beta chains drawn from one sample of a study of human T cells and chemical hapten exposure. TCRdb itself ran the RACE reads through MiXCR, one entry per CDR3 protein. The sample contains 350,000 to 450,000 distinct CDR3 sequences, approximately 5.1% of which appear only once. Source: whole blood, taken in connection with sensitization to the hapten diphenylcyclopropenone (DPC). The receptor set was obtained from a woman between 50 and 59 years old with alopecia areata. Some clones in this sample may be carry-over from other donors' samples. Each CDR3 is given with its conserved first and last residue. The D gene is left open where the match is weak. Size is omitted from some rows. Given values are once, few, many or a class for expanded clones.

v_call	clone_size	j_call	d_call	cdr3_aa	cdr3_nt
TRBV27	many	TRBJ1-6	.	CATRGTGTFYNSPLHF	TGTGCCACTCGGGGCACCGGGACTTTCTATAATTCACCCCTCCACTTT
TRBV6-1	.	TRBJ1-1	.	CASSWTDVDTEAFF	TGTGCCAGCAGCTGGACGGATGTGGACACTGAAGCTTTCTTT
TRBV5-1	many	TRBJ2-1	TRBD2	CASSPQTSGGGNEQFF	TGCGCCAGCAGCCCCCAGACTAGCGGGGGAGGGAATGAGCAGTTCTTC
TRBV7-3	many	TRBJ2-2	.	CASSLSRTGELFF	TGTGCCAGCAGCTTATCACGAACCGGGGAGCTGTTTTTT
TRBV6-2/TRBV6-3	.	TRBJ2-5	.	CASSYHGQETQYF	TGTGCCAGCAGTTACCATGGTCAAGAGACCCAGTACTTC
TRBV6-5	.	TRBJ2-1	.	CASSYVAGSSYNEQFF	TGTGCCAGCAGTTACGTTGCGGGGAGCTCCTACAATGAGCAGTTCTTC
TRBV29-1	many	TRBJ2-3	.	CSVVGRTTDTQYF	TGCAGCGTGGTAGGACGCACCACAGATACGCAGTATTTT
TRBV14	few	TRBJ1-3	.	CASSQVERAYSGNTIYF	TGTGCCAGCAGCCAAGTTGAGAGGGCCTACTCTGGAAACACCATATATTTT
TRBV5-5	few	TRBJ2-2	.	CASSTRDPPNTGELFF	TGTGCCAGCAGCACCCGGGACCCACCCAACACCGGGGAGCTGTTTTTT
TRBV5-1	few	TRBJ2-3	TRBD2	CASRSGTSGPDTQYF	TGCGCCAGCAGATCCGGGACTAGCGGGCCAGATACGCAGTATTTT
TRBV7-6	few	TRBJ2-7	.	CASPPPGPSYEQYF	TGTGCCAGTCCGCCTCCCGGCCCTAGCTACGAGCAGTACTTC
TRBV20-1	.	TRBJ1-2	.	CSARDYHEGYGYTF	TGCAGTGCTAGAGATTATCACGAGGGCTATGGCTACACCTTC
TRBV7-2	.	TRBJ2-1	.	CASSPRDPREQFF	TGTGCCAGCAGCCCCCGGGACCCCCGGGAGCAGTTCTTC
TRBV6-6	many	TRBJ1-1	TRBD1	CASSYLTGDTEAFF	TGTGCCAGCAGTTACTTAACAGGGGACACTGAAGCTTTCTTT
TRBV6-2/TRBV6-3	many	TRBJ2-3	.	CASSYSRTVATDTQYF	TGTGCCAGCAGTTACTCGAGAACGGTAGCAACAGATACGCAGTATTTT
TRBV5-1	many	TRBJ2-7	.	CASSFPGARSYEQYF	TGCGCCAGCAGCTTTCCCGGGGCACGCTCCTACGAGCAGTACTTC
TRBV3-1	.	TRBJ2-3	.	CASSQDRAGAGTDTQYF	TGTGCCAGCAGCCAAGATCGCGCAGGGGCGGGAACAGATACGCAGTATTTT
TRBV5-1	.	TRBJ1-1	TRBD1	CASSLDRGPETEAFF	TGCGCCAGCAGCCTCGACAGGGGGCCGGAGACTGAAGCTTTCTTT
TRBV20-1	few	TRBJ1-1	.	CSARDLTPGPPRSTEAFF	TGCAGTGCTAGAGATCTGACCCCCGGGCCGCCTCGGAGCACTGAAGCTTTCTTT
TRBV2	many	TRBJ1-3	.	CASRVFGNTIYF	TGTGCCAGCAGGGTATTTGGAAACACCATATATTTT
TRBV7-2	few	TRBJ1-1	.	CASSYETGLNTEAFF	TGTGCCAGCAGCTACGAGACAGGTTTGAACACTGAAGCTTTCTTT
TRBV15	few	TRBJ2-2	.	CATSRDLGGDGELFF	TGTGCCACCAGCAGAGATTTGGGGGGCGACGGGGAGCTGTTTTTT